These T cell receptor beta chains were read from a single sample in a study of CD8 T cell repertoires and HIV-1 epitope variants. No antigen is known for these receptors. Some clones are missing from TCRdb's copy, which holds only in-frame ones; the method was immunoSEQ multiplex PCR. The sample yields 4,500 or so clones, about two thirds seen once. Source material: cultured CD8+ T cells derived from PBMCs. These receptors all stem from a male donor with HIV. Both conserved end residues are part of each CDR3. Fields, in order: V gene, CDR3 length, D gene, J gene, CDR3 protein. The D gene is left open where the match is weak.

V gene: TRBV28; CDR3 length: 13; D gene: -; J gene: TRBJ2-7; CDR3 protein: CASSPGPPYEQYF
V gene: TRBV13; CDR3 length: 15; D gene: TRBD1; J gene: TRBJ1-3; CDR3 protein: CASSYLQGAGNTIYF
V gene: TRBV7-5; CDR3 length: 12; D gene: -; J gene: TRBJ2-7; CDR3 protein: CASSLRAGEQYF
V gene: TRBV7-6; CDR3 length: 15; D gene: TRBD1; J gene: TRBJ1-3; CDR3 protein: CASSPAWDRGHTIYF
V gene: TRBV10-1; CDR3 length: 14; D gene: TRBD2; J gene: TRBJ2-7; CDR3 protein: CAGLSGSVPYEQYF
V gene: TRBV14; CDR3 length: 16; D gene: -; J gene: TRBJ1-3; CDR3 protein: CASSLVGGTSGNTIYF
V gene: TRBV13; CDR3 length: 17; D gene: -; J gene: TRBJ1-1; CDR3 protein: CASSQTGGSGMNTEAFF
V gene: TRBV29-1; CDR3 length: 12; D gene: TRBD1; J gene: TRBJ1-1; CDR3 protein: CSVEDWTGEAFF
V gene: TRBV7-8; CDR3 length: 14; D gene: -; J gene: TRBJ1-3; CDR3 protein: CASSPVGSGNTIYF
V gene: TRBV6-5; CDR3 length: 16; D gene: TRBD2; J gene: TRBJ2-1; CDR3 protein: CASSYSGLAGGNEQFF
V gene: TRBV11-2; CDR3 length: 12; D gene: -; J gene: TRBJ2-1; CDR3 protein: CASSLAYNEQFF
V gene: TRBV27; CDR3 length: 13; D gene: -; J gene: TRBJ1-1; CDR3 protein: CASSLQGTLEAFF
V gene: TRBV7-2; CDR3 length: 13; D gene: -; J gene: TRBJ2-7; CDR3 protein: CASSSGLSYEQYF
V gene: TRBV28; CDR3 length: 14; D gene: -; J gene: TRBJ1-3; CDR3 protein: CASRSGTYGNTIYF
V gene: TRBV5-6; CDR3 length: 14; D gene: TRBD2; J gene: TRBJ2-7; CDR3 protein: CASSAGLGSSEQYF
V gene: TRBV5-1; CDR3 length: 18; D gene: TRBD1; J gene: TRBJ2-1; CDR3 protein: CASSYTLKTGSKPNEQFF
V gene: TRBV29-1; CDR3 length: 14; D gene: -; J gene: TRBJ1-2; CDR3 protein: CSVVILSANYGYTF
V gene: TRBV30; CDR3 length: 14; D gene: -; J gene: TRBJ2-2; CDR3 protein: CAWSLVTGNGELFF
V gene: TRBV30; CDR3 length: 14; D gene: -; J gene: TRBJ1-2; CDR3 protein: CAAPMADFNYGYTF
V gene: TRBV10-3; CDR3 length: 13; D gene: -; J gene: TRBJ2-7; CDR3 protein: CAIRSGRKGEQYF
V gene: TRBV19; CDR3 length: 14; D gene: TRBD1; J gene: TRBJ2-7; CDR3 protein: CASSPGTGNYEQYF
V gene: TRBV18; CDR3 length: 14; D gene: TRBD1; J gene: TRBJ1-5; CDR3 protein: CASSSTGPNQPQHF
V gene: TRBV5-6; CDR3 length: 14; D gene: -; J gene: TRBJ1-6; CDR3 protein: CASSLKRINAPLHF
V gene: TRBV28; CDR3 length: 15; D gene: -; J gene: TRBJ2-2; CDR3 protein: CASTPIRASTGELFF
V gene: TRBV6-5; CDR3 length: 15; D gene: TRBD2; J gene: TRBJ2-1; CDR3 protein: CASNLLAGDYNEQFF
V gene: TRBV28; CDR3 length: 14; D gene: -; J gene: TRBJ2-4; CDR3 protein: CASSLSGGQNIQYF
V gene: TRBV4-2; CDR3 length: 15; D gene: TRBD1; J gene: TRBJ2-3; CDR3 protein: CASSQGQGGINTQYF
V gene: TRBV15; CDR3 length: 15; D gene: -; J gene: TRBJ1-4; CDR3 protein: CATSRVGSTNEKLFF
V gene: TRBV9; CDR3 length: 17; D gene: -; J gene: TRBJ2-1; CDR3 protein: CASSVSRFDPAENEQFF
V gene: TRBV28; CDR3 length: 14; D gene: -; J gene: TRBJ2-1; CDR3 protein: CASSLGSSYNEQFF
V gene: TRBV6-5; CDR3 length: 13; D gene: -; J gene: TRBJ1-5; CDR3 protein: CASSPYSNQPQHF
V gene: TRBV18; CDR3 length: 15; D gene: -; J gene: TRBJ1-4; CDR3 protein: CASSPLAGPEEKLFF
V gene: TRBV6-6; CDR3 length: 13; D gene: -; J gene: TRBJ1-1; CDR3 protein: CASRENGNTEAFF
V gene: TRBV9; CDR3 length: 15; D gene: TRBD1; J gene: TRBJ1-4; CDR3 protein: CASSSWDRENEKLFF
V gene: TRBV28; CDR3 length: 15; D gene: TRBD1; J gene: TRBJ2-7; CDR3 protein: CASSDRGISGYEQYF
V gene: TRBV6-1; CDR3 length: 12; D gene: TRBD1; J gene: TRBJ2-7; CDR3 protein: CASSGTGYEQYF
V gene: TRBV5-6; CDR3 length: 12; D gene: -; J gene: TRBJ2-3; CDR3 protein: CASKGPKDTQYF
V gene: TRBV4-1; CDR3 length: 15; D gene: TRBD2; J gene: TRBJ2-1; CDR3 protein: CASRGTSGVYNEQFF
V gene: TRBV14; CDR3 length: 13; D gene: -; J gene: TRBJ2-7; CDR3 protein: CASSHYQGYEQYF
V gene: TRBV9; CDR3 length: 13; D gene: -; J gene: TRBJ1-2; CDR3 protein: CASSVGDGYGYTF
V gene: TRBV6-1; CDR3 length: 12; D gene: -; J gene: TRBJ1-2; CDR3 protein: CATLFGNYGYTF
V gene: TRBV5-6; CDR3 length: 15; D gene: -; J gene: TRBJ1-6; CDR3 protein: CASSMDTFGDSPLHF